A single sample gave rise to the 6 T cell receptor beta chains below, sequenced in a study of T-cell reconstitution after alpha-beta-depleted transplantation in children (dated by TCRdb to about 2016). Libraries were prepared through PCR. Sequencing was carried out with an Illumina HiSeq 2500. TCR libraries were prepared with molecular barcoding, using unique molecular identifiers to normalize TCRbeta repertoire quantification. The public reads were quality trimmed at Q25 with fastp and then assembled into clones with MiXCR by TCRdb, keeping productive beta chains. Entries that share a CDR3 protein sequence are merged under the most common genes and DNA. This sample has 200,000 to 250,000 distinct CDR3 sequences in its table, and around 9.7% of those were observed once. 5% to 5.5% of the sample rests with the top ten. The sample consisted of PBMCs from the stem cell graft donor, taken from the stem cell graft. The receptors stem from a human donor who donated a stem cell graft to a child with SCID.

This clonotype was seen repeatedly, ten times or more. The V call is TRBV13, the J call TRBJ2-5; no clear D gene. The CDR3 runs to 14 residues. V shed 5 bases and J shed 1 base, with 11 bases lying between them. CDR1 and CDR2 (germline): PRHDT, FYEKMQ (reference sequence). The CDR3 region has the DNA TGTGCCAGCAGCCTTACCCCCCTCCAAGAGACCCAGTACTTC. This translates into CASSLTPLQETQYF.

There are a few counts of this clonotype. The chain's CDR3 is CASSPGGLNSGELFF. CDR3 DNA: TGTGCCAGCAGCCCCGGGGGACTCAACTCCGGGGAGCTGTTTTTT. The gene calls are TRBV7-8 and TRBJ2-2; TRBD2 is a possible D gene (6 bases). Per germline, CDR1 SGHVS and CDR2 FQNEAQ. CDR3 length: 15 residues. Trimming removed 5 bases at V and 6 bases at J, with 16 bases between.

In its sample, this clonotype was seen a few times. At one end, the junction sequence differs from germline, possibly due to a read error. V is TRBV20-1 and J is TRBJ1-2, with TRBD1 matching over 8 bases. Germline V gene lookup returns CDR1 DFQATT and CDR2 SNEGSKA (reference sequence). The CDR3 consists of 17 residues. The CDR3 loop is CCARDFGQGAPNFGYTF. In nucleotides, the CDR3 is TGCTGTGCTAGAGATTTCGGACAGGGAGCTCCCAATTTTGGCTACACCTTC.

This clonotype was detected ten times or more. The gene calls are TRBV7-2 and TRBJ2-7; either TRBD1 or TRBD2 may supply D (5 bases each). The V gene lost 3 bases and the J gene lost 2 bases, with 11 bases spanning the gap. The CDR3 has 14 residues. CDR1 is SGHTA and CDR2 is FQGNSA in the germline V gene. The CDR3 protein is CASSFSGAAYEQYF. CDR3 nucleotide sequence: TGTGCCAGCAGCTTTTCCGGGGCTGCCTACGAGCAGTACTTC.

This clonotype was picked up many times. CDR3 nucleotide sequence: TGTGCCAGTAGTATGGACAGGGGAGAGACCCAGTACTTC. The encoded protein is CASSMDRGETQYF. The chain recombines TRBV19 with TRBJ2-5, with 9 positions matching TRBD1. The V gene end was trimmed by 3 bases and the J gene end by 4 bases; junction bases not matched to a gene: 0. Germline values: CDR1 LNHDA, CDR2 SQIVND (reference sequence). This CDR3 is built from 13 residues.

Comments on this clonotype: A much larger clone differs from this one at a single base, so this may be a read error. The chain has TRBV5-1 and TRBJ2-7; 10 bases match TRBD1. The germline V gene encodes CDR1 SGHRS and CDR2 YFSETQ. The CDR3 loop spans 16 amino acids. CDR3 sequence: CASSPGQGTISYEQHF. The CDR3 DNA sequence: TGCGCCAGCAGCCCGGGACAGGGGACTATATCCTACGAGCAGCACTTC.